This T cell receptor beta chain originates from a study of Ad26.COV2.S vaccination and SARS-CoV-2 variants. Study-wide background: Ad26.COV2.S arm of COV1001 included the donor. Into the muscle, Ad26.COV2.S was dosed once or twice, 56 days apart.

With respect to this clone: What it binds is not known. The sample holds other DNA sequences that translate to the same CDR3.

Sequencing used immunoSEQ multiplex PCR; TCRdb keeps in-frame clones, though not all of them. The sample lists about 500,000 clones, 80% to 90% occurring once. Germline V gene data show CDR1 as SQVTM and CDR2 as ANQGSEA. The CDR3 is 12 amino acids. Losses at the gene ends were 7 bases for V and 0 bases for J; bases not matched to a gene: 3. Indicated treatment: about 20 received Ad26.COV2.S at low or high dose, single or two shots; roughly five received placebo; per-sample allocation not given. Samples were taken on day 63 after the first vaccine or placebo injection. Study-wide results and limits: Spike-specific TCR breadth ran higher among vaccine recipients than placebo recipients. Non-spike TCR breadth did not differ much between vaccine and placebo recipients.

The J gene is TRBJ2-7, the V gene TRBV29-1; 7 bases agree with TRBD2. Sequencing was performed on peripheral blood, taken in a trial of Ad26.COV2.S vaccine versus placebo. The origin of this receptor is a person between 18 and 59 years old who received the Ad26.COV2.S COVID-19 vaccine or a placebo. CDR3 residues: CSAGGGSYEQYF. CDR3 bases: TGCAGCGCAGGCGGGGGCTCCTACGAGCAGTACTTC.